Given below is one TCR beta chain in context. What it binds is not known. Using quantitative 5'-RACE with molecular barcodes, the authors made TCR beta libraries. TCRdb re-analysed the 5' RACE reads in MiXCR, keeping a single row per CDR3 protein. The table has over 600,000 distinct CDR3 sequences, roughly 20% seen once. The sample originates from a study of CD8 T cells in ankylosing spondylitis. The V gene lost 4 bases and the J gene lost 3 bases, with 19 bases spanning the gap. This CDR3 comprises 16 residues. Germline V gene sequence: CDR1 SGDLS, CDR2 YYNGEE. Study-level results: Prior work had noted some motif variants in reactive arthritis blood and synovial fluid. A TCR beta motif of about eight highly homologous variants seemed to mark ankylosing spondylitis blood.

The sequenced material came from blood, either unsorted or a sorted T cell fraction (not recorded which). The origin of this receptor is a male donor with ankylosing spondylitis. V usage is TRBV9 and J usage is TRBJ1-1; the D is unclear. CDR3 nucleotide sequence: TGTGCCAGCAGCACTATTAACGGGCCTTGGGACACTGAAGCTTTCTTT. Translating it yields CASSTINGPWDTEAFF.